This section outlines one T cell receptor beta chain sequence together with its context. As originally analysed: Counts of nucleated cells, estimated from reference gene primer amplification, were obtained. Sequenced by immunoSEQ multiplex PCR; TCRdb stores in-frame clones only, minus some. For V, J and clone size, that table is used; D and trimming come from the DNA. The sample lists about 130,000 clones, about 91% occurring once. The data belong to a study of blood T cell repertoires in COVID-19. Study context: Acute and convalescent COVID-19 samples came from the United States, Italy and Spain. PBMCs, B-cell-depleted T cells, or T cells were the source of the cDNA or gDNA that made up the material.

V lost 0 bases to trimming and J lost 4 bases; unmatched junction nucleotides: 4. This CDR3 comprises 15 residues. CDR1 SGHRS and CDR2 YFSETQ come from the germline V gene. The sequence was collected from a man aged 45-65 years with acute or convalescent COVID-19. Source material: peripheral blood. V and J are TRBV5-1 and TRBJ1-3, with 7 bases identical to TRBD1. The CDR3 nucleotides read TGCGCCAGCAGCTTGGAAGGGGGCGCAGGAAACACCATATATTTT. It translates to CASSLEGGAGNTIYF.